This T cell receptor beta chain appears in the sequencing data of a study of shared clonotypes between healthy human individuals. Findings and limits, study-wide: Clonotypes not shared had lower generation probabilities than those common to all four donors.

TCRdb keeps only in-frame clones here, not all; method: immunoSEQ multiplex PCR. Among under 1,100,000 clones, about 77% were seen once, and the ten largest hold roughly 1.5%. There were only Caucasian adults among the donors, and all lived in Nashville, Tennessee. From CD4+ cells came CD45RA+ naive and CD45RA-negative memory subsets. As to this clone: The antigen remains undetermined.

The CDR3 runs 14 residues. V gave up 6 bases and J gave up 6 bases, with 18 bases separating them. Germline V gives CDR1 SNHLY, CDR2 FYNNEI. The sequencing input was memory CD4+ T cells sorted from blood. Sample subset: CD45RA-negative fraction. The receptor was derived from a man aged 18 to 29 in good health. The J gene is TRBJ2-7, the V gene TRBV2; possibly TRBD2 for D (6 bases). CDR3 sequence reads: CASSLVSGVGEQYF. DNA of the CDR3: TGTGCCAGCAGCCTAGTTTCGGGGGTGGGCGAGCAGTACTTC.